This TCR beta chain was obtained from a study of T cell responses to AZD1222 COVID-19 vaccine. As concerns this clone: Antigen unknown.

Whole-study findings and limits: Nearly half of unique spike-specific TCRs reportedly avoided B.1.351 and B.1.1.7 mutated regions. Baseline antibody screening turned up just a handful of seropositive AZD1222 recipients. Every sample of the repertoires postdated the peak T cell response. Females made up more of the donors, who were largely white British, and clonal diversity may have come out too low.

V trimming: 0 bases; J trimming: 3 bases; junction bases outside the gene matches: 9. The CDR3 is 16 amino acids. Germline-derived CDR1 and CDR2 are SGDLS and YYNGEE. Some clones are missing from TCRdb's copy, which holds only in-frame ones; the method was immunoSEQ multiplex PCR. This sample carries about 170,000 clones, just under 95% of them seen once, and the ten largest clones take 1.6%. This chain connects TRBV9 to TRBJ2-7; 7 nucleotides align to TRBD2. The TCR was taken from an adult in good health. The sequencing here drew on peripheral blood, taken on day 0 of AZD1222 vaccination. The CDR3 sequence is CASSVGGTGGGYEQYF. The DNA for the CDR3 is TGTGCCAGCAGCGTAGGAGGGACGGGGGGAGGCTACGAGCAGTACTTC.